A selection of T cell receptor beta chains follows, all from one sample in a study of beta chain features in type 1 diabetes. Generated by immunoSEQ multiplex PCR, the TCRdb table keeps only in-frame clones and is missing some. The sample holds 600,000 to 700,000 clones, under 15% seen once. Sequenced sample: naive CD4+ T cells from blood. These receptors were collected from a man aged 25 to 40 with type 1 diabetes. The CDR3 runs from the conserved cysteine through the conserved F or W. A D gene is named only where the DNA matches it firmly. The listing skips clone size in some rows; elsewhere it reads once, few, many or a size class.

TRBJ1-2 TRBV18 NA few CASSPLGTLSPPNYGYTF TGTGCCAGCTCACCACTCGGGACGCTCAGCCCTCCTAACTATGGCTACACCTTC
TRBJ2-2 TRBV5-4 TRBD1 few CASRLDRDNTGELFF TGTGCCAGCAGGCTAGACAGGGATAACACCGGGGAGCTGTTTTTT
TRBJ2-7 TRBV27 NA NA CASSYKVSYEQYF TGTGCCAGCAGTTATAAGGTTTCCTACGAGCAGTACTTC
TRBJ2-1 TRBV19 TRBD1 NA CASSIRTGGNEQFF TGTGCCAGTAGTATTCGTACAGGGGGGAATGAGCAGTTCTTC
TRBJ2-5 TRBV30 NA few CAWSPGGQETQYF TGTGCCTGGAGCCCCGGGGGACAAGAGACCCAGTACTTC
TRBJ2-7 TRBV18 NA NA CASSPAQDLSYEQYF TGTGCCAGCTCACCAGCACAAGATCTCTCCTACGAGCAGTACTTC
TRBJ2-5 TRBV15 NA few CATSRDLAGGETQYF TGTGCCACCAGCAGAGATCTCGCGGGCGGCGAGACCCAGTACTTC
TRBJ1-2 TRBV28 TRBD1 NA CASSLGGQGANGYTF TGTGCCAGCAGTTTAGGGGGTCAGGGGGCGAATGGCTACACCTTC
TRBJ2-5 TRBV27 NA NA CASSADQETQYF TGTGCCAGCAGTGCCGACCAAGAGACCCAGTACTTC
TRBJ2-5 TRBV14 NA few CASSQQGIETQYF TGTGCCAGCAGCCAACAGGGGATAGAGACCCAGTACTTC
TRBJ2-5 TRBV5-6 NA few CASSLDTETQYF TGTGCCAGCAGCTTGGACACCGAGACCCAGTACTTC
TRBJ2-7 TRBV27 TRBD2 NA CASSLERGFPGYEQYF TGTGCCAGCAGTTTGGAGCGGGGGTTCCCCGGGTACGAGCAGTACTTC
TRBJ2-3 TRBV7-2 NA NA CASSLGVSGTDTQYF TGTGCCAGCAGCTTAGGGGTTAGCGGCACAGATACGCAGTATTTT
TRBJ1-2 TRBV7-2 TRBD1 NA CASSLRPQGDGFGYTF TGTGCCAGCAGCTTACGCCCCCAGGGGGATGGATTTGGCTACACCTTC
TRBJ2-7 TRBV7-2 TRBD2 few CASSPGLAGTVYEQYF TGTGCCAGCAGTCCTGGACTAGCGGGGACCGTCTACGAGCAGTACTTC
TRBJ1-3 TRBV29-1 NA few CSVGSRGRAGGNTIYF TGCAGCGTTGGAAGCCGCGGACGGGCTGGTGGAAACACCATATATTTT
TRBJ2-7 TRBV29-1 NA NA CSVEDLRGGEQYF TGCAGCGTTGAAGATCTCAGGGGGGGCGAGCAGTACTTC